This T cell receptor (beta chain) is drawn from a study of Ad26.COV2.S vaccination and SARS-CoV-2 variants. Study summary: The authors gave Ad26.COV2.S intramuscularly, either once or twice 56 days apart.

Germline V lookup: CDR1 SQVTM, CDR2 ANQGSEA. The germline V and J ends were trimmed by 8 bases and 9 bases, with 17 bases remaining between them. The CDR3 extends over 12 amino acids. The study, taken as a whole, reports: A substantial breadth of spike-specific CD8+ and CD4+ T cell responses after vaccination has been reported.

About this clone itself: Its antigen is unidentified.

Documented treatment: 15 to 20 received Ad26.COV2.S at low or high dose, single or two shots; roughly five received placebo; per-sample allocation not given. Material that was analyzed had been drawn on day 63 after the first vaccine or placebo injection. In Boston, the donor was an adult between 18-55 years of age. The administered vaccine (an Ad26 vector) expressed Wuhan-strain SARS-CoV-2 spike. The assay was immunoSEQ multiplex PCR, and TCRdb's table has in-frame clones only and misses some. The sample holds over 400,000 clones, about 90% seen once. This TCR was sampled from a person aged 18-65 years who received the Ad26.COV2.S COVID-19 vaccine or a placebo. This chain connects TRBV29-1 to TRBJ1-5; possible D gene TRBD1, 5 bases. Here the sequenced sample was peripheral blood, taken in a trial of Ad26.COV2.S vaccine versus placebo. The DNA of the CDR3 is TGCAGCATCCGGGACGGCGACCGGCCCCAGCATTTT. Translation: CSIRDGDRPQHF. Full variable domain (missing parts from reference TRBV29-1 and TRBJ1-5): SAVISQKPSRDICQRGTSLTIQCQVDSQVTMMFWYRQQPGQSLTLIATANQGSEATYESGFVIDKFPISRPNLTFSTLTVSNMSPEDSSIYLCSIRDGDRPQHFGDGTRLSIL.